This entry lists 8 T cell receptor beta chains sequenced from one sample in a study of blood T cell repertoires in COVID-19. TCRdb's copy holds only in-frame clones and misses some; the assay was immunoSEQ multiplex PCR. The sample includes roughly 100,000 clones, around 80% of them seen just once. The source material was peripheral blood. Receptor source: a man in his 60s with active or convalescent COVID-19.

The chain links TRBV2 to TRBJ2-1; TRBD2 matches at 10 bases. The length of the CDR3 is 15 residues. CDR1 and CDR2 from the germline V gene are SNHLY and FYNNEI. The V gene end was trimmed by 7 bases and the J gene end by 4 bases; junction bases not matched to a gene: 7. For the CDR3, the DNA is TGTGCCAGCAAATTAGCGGGAGGTACTTACAATGAGCAGTTCTTC. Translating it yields CASKLAGGTYNEQFF.

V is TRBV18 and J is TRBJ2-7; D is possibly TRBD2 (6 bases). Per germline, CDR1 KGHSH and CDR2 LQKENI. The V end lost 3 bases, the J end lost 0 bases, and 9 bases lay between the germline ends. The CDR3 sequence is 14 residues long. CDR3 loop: CASSPSGTSYEQYV. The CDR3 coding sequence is TGTGCCAGCTCACCTAGCGGTACCTCCTACGAGCAGTACGTC.

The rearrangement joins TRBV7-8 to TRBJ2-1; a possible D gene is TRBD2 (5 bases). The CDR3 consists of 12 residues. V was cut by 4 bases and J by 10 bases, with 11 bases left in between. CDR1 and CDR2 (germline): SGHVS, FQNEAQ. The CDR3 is CASSSPDWEQFF. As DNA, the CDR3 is TGTGCCAGCAGCTCACCGGACTGGGAGCAGTTCTTC.

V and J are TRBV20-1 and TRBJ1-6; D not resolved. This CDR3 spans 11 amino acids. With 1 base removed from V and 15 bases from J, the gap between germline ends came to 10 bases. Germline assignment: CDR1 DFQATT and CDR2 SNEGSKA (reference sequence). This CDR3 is CSARGGHLLHF. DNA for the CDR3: TGCAGTGCTAGAGGCGGCCATCTCCTCCACTTT.

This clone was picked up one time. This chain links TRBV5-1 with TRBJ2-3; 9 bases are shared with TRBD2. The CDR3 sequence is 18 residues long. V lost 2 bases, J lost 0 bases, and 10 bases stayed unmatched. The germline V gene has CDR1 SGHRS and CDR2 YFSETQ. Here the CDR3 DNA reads TGCGCCAGCAGCTTAATAGCCGGGACTAGCACGAGCACAGATACGCAGTATTTT. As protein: CASSLIAGTSTSTDTQYF.

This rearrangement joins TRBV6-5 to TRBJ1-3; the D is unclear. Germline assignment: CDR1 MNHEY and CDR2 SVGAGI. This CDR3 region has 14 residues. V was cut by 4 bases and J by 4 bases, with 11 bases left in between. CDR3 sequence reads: CASSFAGTGNTIYF. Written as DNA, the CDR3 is TGTGCCAGCAGTTTTGCGGGTACGGGAAACACCATATATTTT.

This CDR3 is CASSSQGARGEKLFF. DNA of the CDR3: TGTGCCAGCAGTAGCCAGGGGGCGCGTGGGGAAAAACTGTTTTTT. The rearrangement joins TRBV6-5 to TRBJ1-4; 8 bases line up with TRBD1. Germline CDR1 is MNHEY and CDR2 is SVGAGI. V was clipped by 5 bases and J by 8 bases; unmatched bases: 10. CDR3 size: 15 residues.

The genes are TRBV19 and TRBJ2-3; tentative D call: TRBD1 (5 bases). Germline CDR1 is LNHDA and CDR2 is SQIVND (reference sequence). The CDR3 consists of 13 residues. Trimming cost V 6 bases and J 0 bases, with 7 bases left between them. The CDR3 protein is CASRWGSTDTQYF. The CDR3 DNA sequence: TGTGCCAGTAGGTGGGGCAGCACAGATACGCAGTATTTT. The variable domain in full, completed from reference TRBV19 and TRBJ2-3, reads DGGITQSPKYLFRKEGQNVTLSCEQNLNHDAMYWYRQDPGQGLRLIYYSQIVNDFQKGDIAEGYSVSREKKESFPLTVTSAQKNPTAFYLCASRWGSTDTQYFGPGTRLTVL.